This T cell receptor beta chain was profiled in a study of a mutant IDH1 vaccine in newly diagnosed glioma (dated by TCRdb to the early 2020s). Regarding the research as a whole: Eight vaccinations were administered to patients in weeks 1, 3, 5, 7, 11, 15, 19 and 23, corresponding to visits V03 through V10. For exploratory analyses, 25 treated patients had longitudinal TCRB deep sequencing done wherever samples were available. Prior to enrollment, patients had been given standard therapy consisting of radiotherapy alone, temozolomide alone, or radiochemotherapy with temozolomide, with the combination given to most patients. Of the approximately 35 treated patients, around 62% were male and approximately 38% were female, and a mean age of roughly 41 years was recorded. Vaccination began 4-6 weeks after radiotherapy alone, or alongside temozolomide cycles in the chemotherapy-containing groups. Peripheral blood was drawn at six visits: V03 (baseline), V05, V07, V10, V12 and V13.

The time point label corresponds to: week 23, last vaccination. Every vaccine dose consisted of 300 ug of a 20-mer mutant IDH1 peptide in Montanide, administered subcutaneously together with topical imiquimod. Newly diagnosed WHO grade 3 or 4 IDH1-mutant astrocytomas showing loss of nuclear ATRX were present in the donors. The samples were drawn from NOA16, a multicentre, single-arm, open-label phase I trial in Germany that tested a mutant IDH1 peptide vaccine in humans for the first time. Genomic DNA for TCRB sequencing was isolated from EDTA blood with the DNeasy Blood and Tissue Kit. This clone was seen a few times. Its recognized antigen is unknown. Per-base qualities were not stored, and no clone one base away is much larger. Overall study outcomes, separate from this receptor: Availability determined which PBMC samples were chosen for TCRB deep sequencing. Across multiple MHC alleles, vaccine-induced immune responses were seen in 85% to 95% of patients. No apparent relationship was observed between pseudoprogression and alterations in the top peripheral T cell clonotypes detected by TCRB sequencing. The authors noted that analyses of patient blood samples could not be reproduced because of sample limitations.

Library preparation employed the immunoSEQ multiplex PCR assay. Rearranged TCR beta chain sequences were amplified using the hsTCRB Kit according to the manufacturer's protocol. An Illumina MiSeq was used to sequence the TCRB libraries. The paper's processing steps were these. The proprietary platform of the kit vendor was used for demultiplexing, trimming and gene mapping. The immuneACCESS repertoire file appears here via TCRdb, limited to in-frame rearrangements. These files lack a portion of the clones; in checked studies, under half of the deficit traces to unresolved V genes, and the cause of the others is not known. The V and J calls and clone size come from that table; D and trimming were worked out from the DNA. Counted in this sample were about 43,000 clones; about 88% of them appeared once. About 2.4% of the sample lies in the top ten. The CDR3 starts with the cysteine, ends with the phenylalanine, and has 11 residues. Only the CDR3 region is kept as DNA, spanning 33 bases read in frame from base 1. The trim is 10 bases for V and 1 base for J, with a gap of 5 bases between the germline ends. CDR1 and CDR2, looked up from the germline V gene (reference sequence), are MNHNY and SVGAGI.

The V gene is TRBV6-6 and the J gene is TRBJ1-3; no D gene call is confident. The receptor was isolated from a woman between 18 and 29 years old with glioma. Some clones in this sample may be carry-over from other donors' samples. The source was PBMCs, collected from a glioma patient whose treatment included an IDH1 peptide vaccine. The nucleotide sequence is TGTGCCACTCTGTCTGGAAACACCATATATTTT. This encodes CATLSGNTIYF.